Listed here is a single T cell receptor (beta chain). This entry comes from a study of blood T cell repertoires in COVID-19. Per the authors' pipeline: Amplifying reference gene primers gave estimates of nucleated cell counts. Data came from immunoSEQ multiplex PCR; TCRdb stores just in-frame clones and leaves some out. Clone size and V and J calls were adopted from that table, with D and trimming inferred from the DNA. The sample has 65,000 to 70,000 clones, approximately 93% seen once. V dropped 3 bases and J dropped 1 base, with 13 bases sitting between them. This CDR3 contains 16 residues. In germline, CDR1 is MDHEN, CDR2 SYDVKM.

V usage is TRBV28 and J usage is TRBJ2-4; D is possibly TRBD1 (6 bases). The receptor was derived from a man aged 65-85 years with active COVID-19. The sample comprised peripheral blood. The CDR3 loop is CASSFTGFGAKNIQYF. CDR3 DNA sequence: TGTGCCAGCAGTTTTACAGGGTTTGGTGCCAAAAACATTCAGTACTTC.